The 21 T cell receptor beta chains below come from one sample, sequenced in a study of CD8+ T cells in alopecia areata. Investigators isolated RNA and reverse transcribed it into cDNA to act as the sequencing template. Using immunoSEQ multiplex PCR, the repertoire was profiled, and TCRdb retains in-frame clones only, with some absent. Recorded here are roughly 120,000 clones, none singletons. What was sequenced was lesional skin. These receptors all stem from a C3H/HeJ mouse with alopecia areata. For this mouse line, the MHC haplotype is H2-k.

This clone was recorded a few times. The gene names here belong to mouse. The CDR3 bases that were read are TGTGCCAGCAGGGAAGACAGCCCTAGTGCAGAA. Residues: CASREDSPSAE. The whole CDR3 region reads CASREDSPSAETLYF. The chain employs TRBV13-3 and TRBJ2-3; weak D call: TRBD1 (5 bases). The CDR3 end lies 4 residues beyond the end of the read and is filled in from the germline J gene. CDR1 NNHDY and CDR2 SYVADS come from the germline V gene. Trimming left V 5 bases short and J 0 bases short, with 13 bases between. This CDR3 has 15 amino acids.

This clone was observed a handful of times. These gene names are mouse names. The CDR3 goes on 4 residues after the read ends, and that part is filled in from the germline J gene. The rearrangement joins TRBV1 to TRBJ2-3, with a possible D match to TRBD2 (6 bases). This CDR3 is 16 amino acids long. Germline values: CDR1 NSQYPW, CDR2 LRSPGD (reference sequence). Trimming took off 3 bases at V and 0 bases at J, with 13 bases between the two ends. The CDR3 region is CTCSAWVGESAETLYF. The sequenced part of the CDR3 DNA is TGCACCTGCAGTGCCTGGGTGGGGGAGAGTGCAGAA.

This clone was detected only a few times. These gene names are mouse names. The read is 4 residues too short to cover the CDR3 end, so that end is filled in from the germline J gene. The chain links TRBV1 to TRBJ1-4, with D perhaps TRBD1 (5 bases). The CDR3 length is 15 residues. Germline loops: CDR1 NSQYPW, CDR2 LRSPGD (reference sequence). The covered CDR3 bases are TGCACCTGCAGTGCAGACGGGCCTAGGGGCGAA. It is translated as CTCSADGPRGE. The full CDR3 protein is CTCSADGPRGERLFF.

This clone was found a few times. Each gene name is a mouse one. The CDR3 spells CASSNGNYAEQFF. CDR3 DNA, as far as it was read: TGTGCTAGCAGTAATGGGAACTATGCT. This sequence joins TRBV17 and TRBJ2-1; D ambiguous. The read is 4 residues too short to cover the CDR3 end, so that end is filled in from the germline J gene. The CDR3 is made up of 13 amino acids. Germline V gives CDR1 MNHDT, CDR2 YYDKIL. V was pared by 4 bases and J by 1 base, with 5 bases between. The whole variable domain, remainder taken from reference TRBV17 and TRBJ2-1, is DTTVKQNPRYKLARVGKPVNLICSQTMNHDTMYWYQKKPNQAPKLLLFYYDKILNREADTFEKFQSSRPNNSFCSLYIGSAGLEYSAMYLCASSNGNYAEQFFGPGTRLTVL.

Remarks on this clone: The listed genes are named as in mouse. With the read ending 4 residues before the CDR3 end, the germline J gene is used to fill in that end. The sample has other DNA sequences that encode this CDR3 too. The chain is built from TRBV19 and TRBJ2-1; 8 nucleotides line up with TRBD2. J gave up 4 bases and V 2 bases, and 5 bases lay outside the gene matches. This CDR3 is 15 amino acids long. Germline CDR1 is FNHDT and CDR2 is SITEND (reference sequence). CDR3 in amino acids: CASSIDWGPYAEQFF. Partial CDR3 DNA: TGTGCCAGCAGTATTGACTGGGGACCTTATGCT.

The sample holds a few counts of this clone. TCRdb and the translated DNA give different amino acids at residue 12; the protein presented here is the one translated from the DNA. Gene names are the mouse ones. The read is 3 residues too short to cover the CDR3 end, so that end is filled in from the germline J gene. The chain uses TRBV13-3 and TRBJ1-6; no definite D call. TRBJ1-6 is marked as an open reading frame, function uncertain. Germline V lookup: CDR1 NNHDY, CDR2 SYVADS. The CDR3 spans 15 residues. With 2 bases removed from V and 4 bases from J, the gap between germline ends came to 10 bases. The CDR3 reads CASSENPEYNSPLYF. CDR3 DNA, as far as it was read: TGTGCCAGCAGTGAGAACCCAGAATATAATTCGCCC.

Details on this clone: Genes and germline are mouse. The read gets to within 4 residues of the CDR3 end, and the germline J gene fills in the rest. The chain uses TRBV1 and TRBJ2-1; the match to TRBD2 covers 13 bases. The germline V gene has CDR1 NSQYPW and CDR2 LRSPGD (reference sequence). V was clipped by 0 bases and J by 4 bases; unmatched bases: 3. This CDR3 is built from 17 residues. CDR3 sequence: CTCSADGDWGGYAEQFF. CDR3 bases read: TGCACCTGCAGTGCAGATGGGGACTGGGGGGGGTATGCT.

Turning to this clone: Here the gene names and germline are mouse. Sequencing ends 4 residues short of the CDR3 end; the germline J gene provides the rest. V and J are TRBV13-3 and TRBJ2-7, with TRBD1 identical over 8 bases. CDR1 is NNHDY and CDR2 is SYVADS in the germline V gene. The V segment lost 9 bases and the J segment 0 bases; nucleotides outside the gene matches: 5. The CDR3 contains 13 residues. The sequenced part of the CDR3 DNA is TGTGCCACCTACAGGGGGTCCTCCTAT. Translating it yields CATYRGSSY. The full CDR3 protein reads CATYRGSSYEQYF.

This clone occurred many times. The genes and germline here are from mouse. From the germline J gene comes the end of the CDR3, since the read stops 4 residues before it. The chain is built from TRBV13-3 and TRBJ2-1; TRBD2 aligns across 7 bases. Germline V gene sequence: CDR1 NNHDY, CDR2 SYVADS. CDR3 length: 13 residues. The DNA read from the CDR3 is TGTGCCAGCAGGATGGGGGGTGGAGCT. This sequence encodes CASRMGGGA. The whole CDR3 sequence reads CASRMGGGAEQFF.

Remarks on this clone: Germline and genes: mouse. The CDR3 extends 4 residues past the end of the read, so its final part is completed from the germline J gene. The V gene is TRBV1, the J gene TRBJ2-4, with D maybe TRBD1 (6 bases). V was pared by 1 base and J by 2 bases, with 7 bases between. Per the germline V gene, CDR1 is NSQYPW and CDR2 is LRSPGD (reference sequence). This CDR3 is 14 amino acids long. The CDR3 sequence: CTCSAGGHQNTLYF. The part of the CDR3 DNA that was read is TGCACCTGCAGTGCAGGGGGACATCAAAAC.

This clone appeared many times. Gene names are mouse gene names. The sequence runs out 4 residues before the end of the CDR3; the remainder is reconstructed from the germline J gene. This chain connects TRBV13-3 to TRBJ2-1, with TRBD2 identical over 10 bases. The CDR3 length is 16 residues. The V and J ends lost 3 bases and 3 bases, in that order; junction bases with no gene match: 6. Germline V CDR1 and CDR2: NNHDY, SYVADS. The sequenced part of the CDR3 DNA is TGTGCCAGCAGTGCCCGGACTGGGGGCCTCTATGCT. The encoded protein is CASSARTGGLYA. The full CDR3 reads CASSARTGGLYAEQFF.

This clone was found a few times. Gene names denote mouse genes. Sequencing ends 4 residues short of the CDR3 end; the germline J gene provides the rest. This chain links TRBV13-3 with TRBJ2-1; TRBD2 matches at 9 bases. The CDR3 consists of 14 residues. Germline loops: CDR1 NNHDY, CDR2 SYVADS. Partial CDR3 DNA: TGTGCCAGCAGTGTTGGGGGGGCTGGAGCT. This codes for CASSVGGAGA. The full CDR3 protein is CASSVGGAGAEQFF.

Concerning this clone itself: Genes and germline are mouse. The read terminates 4 residues before the CDR3 end, so the remaining end is supplied by the germline J gene. The chain has TRBV1 and TRBJ2-7; D is possibly TRBD2 (5 bases). The germline V gene encodes CDR1 NSQYPW and CDR2 LRSPGD (reference sequence). The CDR3 has 14 residues. The germline V and J ends were trimmed by 3 bases and 0 bases, with 9 bases remaining between them. CDR3 protein: CTCSAWGLSYEQYF. The part of the CDR3 DNA that was read is TGCACCTGCAGTGCTTGGGGTCTCTCCTAT.

This clone was counted only a few times. Gene names and germline match the mouse. The read finishes 4 residues shy of the CDR3 end, and the germline J gene is used to complete it. The V and J genes are TRBV1 and TRBJ2-1; D is uncertain. The V and J ends lost 3 bases and 3 bases respectively, with 9 bases between them. From germline, CDR1 is NSQYPW and CDR2 LRSPGD (reference sequence). The CDR3 sequence is 14 residues long. The chain's CDR3 is CTCSARLFYAEQFF. The sequenced part of the CDR3 DNA is TGCACCTGCAGTGCGCGACTTTTCTATGCT.

This clone was counted a few times. These gene names are mouse names. Read data end 4 residues before the CDR3 end; the end is taken from the germline J gene. The genes are TRBV13-1 and TRBJ2-5; 10 bases align to TRBD2. The CDR3 extends over 14 amino acids. Germline CDR1 is NSHNY and CDR2 is SYGAGN. The CDR3 bases that were read are TGTGCCAGCAGTGCTGGGGGGGCAGTTGAC. It specifies CASSAGGAVD. The entire CDR3 protein reads CASSAGGAVDTQYF.

This clone was detected a few times. Gene names and germline match the mouse. The DNA ends 4 residues before the CDR3 does, and the rest of the CDR3 is filled in from the germline J gene. The sample contains more than one DNA sequence encoding this CDR3. This chain connects TRBV1 to TRBJ2-5; D possibly corresponds to TRBD1 (6 bases). V was pared by 0 bases and J by 2 bases, with 9 bases between. Germline V gives CDR1 NSQYPW, CDR2 LRSPGD (reference sequence). The CDR3 totals 15 residues. The CDR3 protein is CTCSADRGGQDTQYF. The part of the CDR3 DNA that was read is TGCACCTGCAGTGCAGACAGGGGAGGCCAAGAC. Full variable domain (remainder filled in from reference TRBV1 and TRBJ2-5): VTLLEQNPRWRLVPRGQAVNLRCILKNSQYPWMSWYQQDLQKQLQWLFTLRSPGDKEVKSLPGADYLATRVTDTELRLQVANMSQGRTLYCTCSADRGGQDTQYFGPGTRLLVL.

There are many counts of this clone. Genes here carry mouse names. The CDR3 end falls 4 residues outside the read, so it is completed with the germline J gene. This chain uses TRBV13-3 with TRBJ2-7, with 12 nucleotides matching TRBD2. Losses at the gene ends were 5 bases for V and 0 bases for J; bases not matched to a gene: 3. Germline V lookup: CDR1 NNHDY, CDR2 SYVADS. The CDR3 spans 15 residues. Here the CDR3 reads CASRDWGGPSYEQYF. The sequenced CDR3 bases are TGTGCCAGCAGAGACTGGGGGGGCCCCTCCTAT.

About this clone: Gene names refer to mouse genes. The observed sequence ends 4 residues before the CDR3 terminus, with the missing tail filled in from the germline J gene. The J gene is TRBJ2-5, the V gene TRBV1; TRBD2 agrees at 10 bases. This CDR3 has 15 residues. V lost 4 bases and J lost 3; bases outside the gene matches: 4. In germline, CDR1 is NSQYPW, CDR2 LRSPGD (reference sequence). The DNA read from the CDR3 is TGCACCTGCAGTGGGGGACTGGGGTTGCAAGAC. Encoded protein: CTCSGGLGLQD. The full CDR3 reads CTCSGGLGLQDTQYF.

Note on this clone: Genes and germline are mouse. The DNA ends 4 residues before the CDR3 does, and the rest of the CDR3 is filled in from the germline J gene. The sample carries other DNA sequences with the same CDR3. J is TRBJ2-5 and V is TRBV13-3; 7 bases are a match to TRBD2. The length of the CDR3 is 13 residues. Germline V CDR1 and CDR2: NNHDY, SYVADS. Incomplete CDR3 DNA: TGTGCCAGCAGTGATTCTGGGGGAGAC. Translated, it gives CASSDSGGD. The entire CDR3 sequence reads CASSDSGGDTQYF.

This clone was found many times. The germline and genes are mouse ones. From the germline J gene comes the end of the CDR3, since the read stops 4 residues before it. The V call is TRBV13-3, the J call TRBJ2-2; the D gene is possibly TRBD1 (6 bases). Trimming shortened V by 7 bases and J by 4 bases, and 8 bases separated the two germline ends. Germline values: CDR1 NNHDY, CDR2 SYVADS. This CDR3 has 12 residues. The CDR3 spells CASAGATGQLYF. Partial CDR3 DNA: TGTGCCAGCGCAGGGGCCACCGGG.

This clone has a handful of counts. The genes are named according to mouse. The observed sequence ends 4 residues before the CDR3 terminus, with the missing tail filled in from the germline J gene. J is TRBJ2-2 and V is TRBV19; 11 positions match TRBD2. CDR1 is FNHDT and CDR2 is SITEND in the germline V gene (reference sequence). The V and J ends lost 6 bases and 2 bases, in that order; junction bases with no gene match: 3. CDR3 length equals 15 residues. The chain's CDR3 is CASTGLGVNTGQLYF. The part of the CDR3 DNA that was read is TGTGCCAGCACGGGACTGGGGGTTAACACCGGG.